One and the same sample provided the 25 T cell receptor beta chains below, sequenced in a study of regulatory T cells in long-lasting Graves disease. iRepertoire HTBI primers and Arm-PCR of CDR3 regions built TCR beta libraries. Each CDR3 protein is one row after TCRdb ran MiXCR on the multiplex PCR reads. The sample has approximately 440,000 distinct CDR3 sequences, roughly 15% seen once. The time point denotes: newly diagnosed GD, antithyroid drugs for less than 3 months. PBMCs were the source of the RNA used for TCR sequencing. Another study also made use of these data, one on T cells in Graves' hyperthyroidism and ophthalmopathy.

Sequencing used peripheral blood mononuclear cells (PBMCs), obtained at new diagnosis, from a patient treated with antithyroid drugs. Every receptor here comes from a man in his forties with Graves disease.

This clonotype was observed at least ten times. This chain links TRBV2 with TRBJ2-2; D might be TRBD1 (5 bases). Germline assignment: CDR1 SNHLY and CDR2 FYNNEI. Trimming left V 4 bases short and J 9 bases short, with 15 bases between. This CDR3 has 14 residues. The CDR3 nucleotides are TGTGCCAGCAGTGGCGGACGTGGGGCGAGGGAGCTGTTTTTT. Translation: CASSGGRGARELFF. The full variable domain, with the rest looked up from reference TRBV2 and TRBJ2-2, is EPEVTQTPSHQVTQMGQEVILRCVPISNHLYFYWYRQILGQKVEFLVSFYNNEISEKSEIFDDQFSVERPDGSNFTLKIRSTKLEDSAMYFCASSGGRGARELFFGEGSRLTVL.

This clonotype was found a few times. V is TRBV29-1 and J is TRBJ2-7; the D gene is possibly TRBD2 (6 bases). Germline V lookup: CDR1 SQVTM, CDR2 ANQGSEA. The CDR3 totals 13 residues. Trimming removed 6 bases from V and 3 bases from J, with 15 bases in between. CDR3 bases: TGCAGCGTGCGCCTTAGCGGAATCTACGAGCAGTACTTC. Translated: CSVRLSGIYEQYF.

This clonotype was detected a few times. The chain joins TRBV12-5 to TRBJ2-2, with D unresolved. Germline CDR1 and CDR2: LGHNT and FRNRAP. V dropped 0 bases and J dropped 6 bases, with 8 bases sitting between them. This CDR3 spans 14 amino acids. The CDR3 bases are TGTGCTAGTGGTTTGGTAACGGGCGCCGGGGAGCTGTTTTTT. It codes for CASGLVTGAGELFF.

V gene TRBV28 combines with J gene TRBJ2-5; either TRBD1 or TRBD2 may supply D (6 bases each). CDR3 length equals 15 residues. CDR1 and CDR2 from the germline V gene are MDHEN and SYDVKM. V lost 1 base and J lost 1, with 10 bases in between. CDR3 DNA: TGTGCCAGCAGTTTATTGGGGGGCTCCCAAGAGACCCAGTACTTC. This translates into CASSLLGGSQETQYF.

This clonotype was counted between two and nine times. This chain uses TRBV9 with TRBJ2-1; D might be TRBD1 (6 bases). With 0 bases removed from V and 4 bases from J, the gap between germline ends came to 11 bases. Germline V gene sequence: CDR1 SGDLS, CDR2 YYNGEE. The CDR3 has 15 residues. This CDR3 reads CASSVDHREYNEQFF. The CDR3 DNA reads as TGTGCCAGCAGCGTAGATCACAGGGAGTACAATGAGCAGTTCTTC.

Ten or more counts support this clonotype. J is TRBJ2-5 and V is TRBV12-3 or TRBV12-4, with D tentatively TRBD1 or TRBD2 (5 bases each). The CDR3 covers 14 residues. With 4 bases removed from V and 5 bases from J, the gap between germline ends came to 14 bases. The CDR3 reads CASSYSGGLETQYF. The CDR3 bases are TGTGCCAGCAGTTACAGTGGGGGATTGGAGACCCAGTACTTC.

The chain is built from TRBV2 and TRBJ1-3; D unclear. This CDR3 spans 15 amino acids. Germline CDR1 reads SNHLY; CDR2 reads FYNNEI. V was shortened by 2 bases and J by 0 bases, with 8 bases between the two germline ends. The CDR3 protein is CASSERQISGNTIYF. CDR3 nucleotide sequence: TGTGCCAGCAGTGAAAGGCAGATCTCTGGAAACACCATATATTTT.

The chain is built from TRBV3-1 and TRBJ1-6; 7 bases map to TRBD1. Germline lookup yields CDR1 LGHDT and CDR2 YNNKEL (reference sequence). J was trimmed by 6 bases and V by 1 base; bases with no gene match: 6. The CDR3 has 16 residues. The CDR3 loop reads CASSQGTGVFNSPLHF. DNA for the CDR3: TGTGCCAGCAGCCAAGGGACAGGAGTTTTTAATTCACCCCTCCACTTT.

This clonotype was recorded many times. J is TRBJ2-2 and V is TRBV2; tentatively, D is TRBD2 (6 bases). V lost 4 bases, J lost 1 base, and 10 bases lay in between. Germline V CDR1 and CDR2: SNHLY, FYNNEI. The length of the CDR3 is 15 residues. The CDR3 sequence is CASSVSSENTGELFF. The CDR3 nucleotides are TGTGCCAGCAGTGTTTCTAGCGAGAACACCGGGGAGCTGTTTTTT.

This clonotype was recorded many times. The chain is built from TRBV28 and TRBJ1-1, with a tentative D call TRBD1 (6 bases). Per the germline V gene, CDR1 is MDHEN and CDR2 is SYDVKM. V lost 4 bases to trimming and J lost 7 bases, with 16 bases between them. The CDR3 is made up of 14 amino acids. This CDR3 is CASSSPVTGIEAFF. The CDR3 nucleotides read TGTGCCAGCAGTTCGCCGGTTACAGGGATTGAAGCTTTCTTT.

This chain joins TRBV19 and TRBJ1-5, with 7 bases that match TRBD1. This CDR3 has 15 residues. The ends lost 6 bases at V and 9 bases at J; junction bases unmatched: 14. Germline CDR1 is LNHDA and CDR2 is SQIVND (reference sequence). The CDR3 region has the DNA TGTGCCAGTAGGCCCCGGGACAGCCCTATGAGGCCCCAGCATTTT. This codes for CASRPRDSPMRPQHF.

The chain recombines TRBV29-1 with TRBJ1-2; D unresolved. V was shortened by 2 bases and J by 4 bases, with 5 bases between the two germline ends. Germline V gene data show CDR1 as SQVTM and CDR2 as ANQGSEA. CDR3 length equals 11 residues. The CDR3 bases are TGCAGCGTTGAACGGGGCTATGGCTACACCTTC. Translated, it gives CSVERGYGYTF.

This clonotype was detected many times. V is TRBV7-9 and J is TRBJ2-3; D remains ambiguous. The CDR3 spans 12 residues. The germline V gene encodes CDR1 SEHNR and CDR2 FQNEAQ (reference sequence). V lost 6 bases and J 6 bases, leaving 10 bases between the germline ends. The CDR3 DNA reads TGTGCCAGCAGGCCCGGACCGGATACGCAGTATTTT. Its translation is CASRPGPDTQYF.

This clonotype was observed at least ten times. V is TRBV28 and J is TRBJ2-1; TRBD2 aligns across 11 bases. CDR3 length: 17 residues. The germline CDR1 and CDR2 sequences are MDHEN and SYDVKM. With 6 bases clipped from V and 2 bases from J, the junction kept 9 bases outside the gene matches. CDR3 residues: CASSISSGRPPYNEQFF. In DNA, the CDR3 is TGTGCCAGCAGCATCTCTAGCGGGAGGCCCCCCTACAATGAGCAGTTCTTC.

This clonotype was recorded a few times. Its ends do not fully match the called genes, so a read error is possible. The gene calls are TRBV3-1 and TRBJ2-2; tentatively, D is TRBD2 (7 bases). Germline assignment: CDR1 LGHDT and CDR2 YNNKEL (reference sequence). The length of the CDR3 is 16 residues. The CDR3 loop reads CAGSPRGAPNTGELFF. CDR3 coding DNA: TGTGCCGGCAGCCCCCGGGGGGCCCCGAACACCGGGGAGCTGTTTTTT.

With regard to this clonotype: The junction differs from germline at one of its ends, possibly a read error. J is TRBJ2-7 and V is TRBV29-1; perhaps TRBD1 as D (6 bases). This CDR3 has 12 amino acids. CDR1 is SQVTM, CDR2 ANQGSEA, per germline. The CDR3 sequence is CSAEQGVGEQYF. The CDR3, as DNA: TGCAGCGCTGAACAGGGCGTTGGCGAGCAGTACTTC.

This clonotype has a count of ten or more. J is TRBJ1-4 and V is TRBV3-1; TRBD1 aligns across 7 bases. CDR1 and CDR2 (germline): LGHDT, YNNKEL (reference sequence). The length of the CDR3 is 14 residues. Trimming cost V 4 bases and J 8 bases; bases outside gene matches: 7. CDR3 DNA: TGTGCCAGCAGCCCGCCAGGGGGTAACGAAAAACTGTTTTTT. Amino acid sequence: CASSPPGGNEKLFF. The full variable domain, its missing parts supplied by reference TRBV3-1 and TRBJ1-4, is DTAVSQTPKYLVTQMGNDKSIKCEQNLGHDTMYWYKQDSKKFLKIMFSYNNKELIINETVPNRFSPKSPDKAHLNLHINSLELGDSAVYFCASSPPGGNEKLFFGSGTQLSVL.

Many counts were recorded for this clonotype. The rearrangement uses TRBV28 and TRBJ2-5, with D possibly TRBD2 on 7 matching bases. Trimming left V 6 bases short and J 4 bases short, with 27 bases between. Germline CDR1 reads MDHEN; CDR2 reads SYDVKM. CDR3 length: 18 amino acids. The CDR3 DNA sequence: TGTGCCAGCAGCCCCCTGGGGGCGGGAGTTATAGGTGGAGAGACCCAGTACTTC. It translates to CASSPLGAGVIGGETQYF.

In its sample, this clonotype was seen many times. The V gene is TRBV27, the J gene TRBJ2-7, with no clear D. Trimming cost V 3 bases and J 5 bases, with 5 bases left between them. From germline, CDR1 is MNHEY and CDR2 SMNVEV (reference sequence). The CDR3 covers 11 residues. The CDR3: CASSFGNEQYF. DNA of the CDR3: TGTGCCAGCAGTTTTGGAAACGAGCAGTACTTC.

This clonotype has ten or more counts. This chain connects TRBV5-1 to TRBJ2-5, with TRBD1 as a possible D gene (6 bases). This CDR3 has 15 amino acids. CDR1 is SGHRS, CDR2 YFSETQ, per germline. V was pared by 4 bases and J by 2 bases, with 15 bases between. This CDR3 reads CASSAGTLGQETQYF. DNA for the CDR3: TGCGCCAGCAGCGCAGGGACATTGGGTCAAGAGACCCAGTACTTC.

This clonotype came up many times. The gene calls are TRBV27 and TRBJ2-4; 8 bases line up with TRBD2. Germline V lookup: CDR1 MNHEY, CDR2 SMNVEV (reference sequence). This CDR3 region has 15 residues. Germline trimming cut 4 bases from V and 1 base from J; bases unmatched to any gene: 3. The CDR3 sequence is CASSSREGAKNIQYF. The CDR3 nucleotides read TGTGCCAGCAGTTCTCGGGAGGGGGCCAAAAACATTCAGTACTTC.

This clonotype occurred a few times. The CDR3 is CAWSQTGGRGGDTEAFF. The CDR3 DNA follows: TGTGCCTGGAGCCAAACCGGGGGCAGGGGGGGAGACACTGAAGCTTTCTTT. This chain links TRBV30 with TRBJ1-1; 7 bases match TRBD1. V lost 3 bases, J lost 3 bases, and 16 bases stayed unmatched. Germline CDR1 is GTSNPN and CDR2 is SVGIG (reference sequence). The CDR3 covers 17 residues.

There are many counts of this clonotype. Germline and junction disagree at one end, which may indicate a read error. CDR3 amino acids: CSARILSRGPSSQPQHF. CDR3 coding DNA: TGCAGTGCTAGGATATTAAGCAGGGGGCCAAGCAGTCAGCCCCAGCATTTT. The chain is built from TRBV20-1 and TRBJ1-5; 8 bases are shared with TRBD1. CDR1 DFQATT and CDR2 SNEGSKA come from the germline V gene (reference sequence). This CDR3 is 17 amino acids long.

At least ten counts were recorded for this clonotype. The V call is TRBV7-3, the J call TRBJ2-2, with D perhaps TRBD1 (5 bases). Germline CDR1 SGHTA, CDR2 FQGTGA. The germline V and J ends were trimmed by 5 bases and 5 bases, with 12 bases remaining between them. This CDR3 region has 14 residues. CDR3 nucleotide sequence: TGTGCCAGCAGCAAGGCAGGGCGAACCGGGGAGCTGTTTTTT. Amino acids: CASSKAGRTGELFF. The whole variable domain, filled in from reference TRBV7-3 and TRBJ2-2, reads GAGVSQTPSNKVTEKGKYVELRCDPISGHTALYWYRQSLGQGPEFLIYFQGTGAADDSGLPNDRFFAVRPEGSVSTLKIQRTERGDSAVYLCASSKAGRTGELFFGEGSRLTVL.

There are many counts of this clonotype. This rearrangement joins TRBV28 to TRBJ2-7; 9 bases are a match to TRBD1. V trimming: 7 bases; J trimming: 3 bases; junction bases outside the gene matches: 13. Germline V gene data show CDR1 as MDHEN and CDR2 as SYDVKM. CDR3 length: 16 amino acids. The CDR3 DNA follows: TGTGCCAGCATCTCCGGACAGGGGAATAAGTTCTACGAGCAGTACTTC. It codes for CASISGQGNKFYEQYF.